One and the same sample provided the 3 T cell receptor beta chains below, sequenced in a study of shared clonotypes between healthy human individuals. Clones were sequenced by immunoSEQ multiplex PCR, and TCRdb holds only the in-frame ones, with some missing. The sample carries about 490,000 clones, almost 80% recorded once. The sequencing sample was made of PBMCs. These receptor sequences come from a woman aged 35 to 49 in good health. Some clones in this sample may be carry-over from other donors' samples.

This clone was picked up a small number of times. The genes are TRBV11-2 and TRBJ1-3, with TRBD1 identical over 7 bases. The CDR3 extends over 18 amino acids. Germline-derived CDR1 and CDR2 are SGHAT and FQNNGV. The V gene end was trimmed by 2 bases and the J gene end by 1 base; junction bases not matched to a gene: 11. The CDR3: CASSLQTVTGLSGNTIYF. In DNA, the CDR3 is TGTGCCAGCAGCTTACAAACAGTGACAGGGCTTTCTGGAAACACCATATATTTT.

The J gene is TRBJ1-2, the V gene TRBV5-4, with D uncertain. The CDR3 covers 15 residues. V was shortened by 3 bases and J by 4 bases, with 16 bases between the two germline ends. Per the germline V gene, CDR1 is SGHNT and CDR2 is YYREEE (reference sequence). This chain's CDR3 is CASSSGEQLGYGYTF. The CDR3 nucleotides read TGTGCCAGCAGCTCTGGTGAGCAGTTGGGCTATGGCTACACCTTC.

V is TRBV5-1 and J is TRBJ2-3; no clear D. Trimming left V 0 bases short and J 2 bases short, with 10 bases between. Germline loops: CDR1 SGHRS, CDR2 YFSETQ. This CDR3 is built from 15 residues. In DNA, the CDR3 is TGCGCCAGCAGCTTGGCCAGTCGGCCCACAGATACGCAGTATTTT. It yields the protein CASSLASRPTDTQYF. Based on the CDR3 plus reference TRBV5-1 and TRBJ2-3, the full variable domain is KAGVTQTPRYLIKTRGQQVTLSCSPISGHRSVSWYQQTPGQGLQFLFEYFSETQRNKGNFPGRFSGRQFSNSRSEMNVSTLELGDSALYLCASSLASRPTDTQYFGPGTRLTVL.